These 5 T cell receptor beta chains originate from one sample sequenced in a study of vaccination and CD4 T cells after COVID-19. These receptors lack a known antigen. This sample's treatment: roughly 11-day PBMC culture with coronavirus spike peptide pools or control peptides (ViraFEST assay). Oncomine TCR Beta short-read sequencing was applied to DNA from cultured CD4+ T cells. TCRdb passed the PCR reads through MiXCR, listing each CDR3 protein once. This table holds approximately 19,000 distinct CDR3 sequences, about 39% found once. Sequencing was carried out using CD4+ T cells from blood, cultured in vitro. These receptors were obtained from a human donor who had recovered from COVID-19.

The chain joins TRBV20-1 to TRBJ1-6; D is unresolved. This CDR3 contains 9 residues. The V gene lost 5 bases and the J gene lost 11 bases, with 4 bases spanning the gap. Germline-derived CDR1 and CDR2 are DFQATT and SNEGSKA (reference sequence). CDR3 sequence reads: CSAAPPLHF. The CDR3 region has the DNA TGCAGTGCTGCCCCACCCCTCCACTTT.

This clonotype came up a few times. The CDR3 region is CASSYAQGTLNSPLHF. DNA of the CDR3: TGTGCCAGCAGTTACGCTCAGGGCACTCTCAATTCACCCCTCCACTTT. V and J are TRBV6-5 and TRBJ1-6; perhaps TRBD1 as D (5 bases). V lost 2 bases, J lost 7 bases, and 15 bases lay in between. Germline CDR1 and CDR2: MNHEY and SVGAGI. The CDR3 is 16 residues long.

This chain connects TRBV25-1 to TRBJ2-6; the D is unclear. CDR3 length: 13 residues. Trimming took 5 bases from V and 4 from J, leaving 6 bases between them. Germline assignment: CDR1 MGHDK and CDR2 SYGVNS. The CDR3 region has the DNA TGTGCCAGCAGTAAAGCCGGGGCCAACGTCCTGACTTTC. This sequence encodes CASSKAGANVLTF.

The chain couples TRBV7-2 to TRBJ1-2; TRBD1 might be the D (6 bases). Germline V gene data show CDR1 as SGHTA and CDR2 as FQGNSA. Trimming removed 1 base at V and 3 bases at J, with 12 bases between. This CDR3 contains 15 residues. CDR3 protein: CASSLGGQGHYGYTF. CDR3 DNA sequence: TGTGCCAGCAGCTTAGGAGGGCAGGGGCACTATGGCTACACCTTC.

The rearrangement links TRBV5-4 to TRBJ1-2, with TRBD1 as a possible D gene (6 bases). The V gene lost 0 bases and the J gene lost 8 bases, with 8 bases spanning the gap. The V gene's germline CDR1 is SGHNT and CDR2 YYREEE (reference sequence). CDR3 length equals 12 residues. CDR3 nucleotide sequence: TGTGCCAGCAGCTTGGTAGGGGGGGGCTACACCTTC. Its protein is CASSLVGGGYTF.